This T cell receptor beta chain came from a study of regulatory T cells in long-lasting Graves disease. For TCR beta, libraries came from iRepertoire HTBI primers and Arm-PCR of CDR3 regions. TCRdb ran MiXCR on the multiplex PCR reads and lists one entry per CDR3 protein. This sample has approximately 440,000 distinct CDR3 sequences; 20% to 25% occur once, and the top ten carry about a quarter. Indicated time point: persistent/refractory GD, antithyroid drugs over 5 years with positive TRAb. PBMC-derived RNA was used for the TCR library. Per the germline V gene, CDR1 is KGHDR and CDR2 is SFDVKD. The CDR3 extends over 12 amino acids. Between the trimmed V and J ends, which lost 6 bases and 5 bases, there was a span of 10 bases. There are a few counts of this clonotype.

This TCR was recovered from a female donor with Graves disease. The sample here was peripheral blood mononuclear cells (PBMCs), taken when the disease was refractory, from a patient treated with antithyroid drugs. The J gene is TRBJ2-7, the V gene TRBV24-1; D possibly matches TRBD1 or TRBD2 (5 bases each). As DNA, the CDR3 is TGTGCCACCAGTTCAGGGAGAGACGAGCAGTACTTC. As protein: CATSSGRDEQYF.